This TCR beta chain was obtained from a study of PD-L1 blockade in urothelial cancer. Study details: Patients had undergone 0 to 3 prior chemotherapy regimens. The researchers analyzed blood 3 weeks (second dose) and 6 weeks after treatment start.

The germline V and J ends were trimmed by 4 bases and 12 bases, with 20 bases remaining between them. Germline V CDR1 and CDR2: SGHDT, YYEEEE. The CDR3 length is 13 residues. Indicated time point: peripheral blood 6 weeks after treatment start. The method was immunoSEQ multiplex PCR; TCRdb's version includes in-frame clones alone and lacks a portion of them. Of around 19,000 clones listed, about four fifths were seen once; the top ten hold under 2%. The TCR comes from a man in his fifties with urothelial cancer. The sequencing here drew on PBMCs, taken around atezolizumab (anti-PD-L1) treatment. The chain joins TRBV5-6 to TRBJ2-7, with D possibly being TRBD1 (5 bases). CDR3 loop: CASSPRVGRETYV. The DNA of the CDR3 is TGTGCCAGCAGCCCAAGGGTAGGCAGGGAAACGTACGTC.